This TCR beta chain was identified in a study of blood T cell repertoires in COVID-19 (dated by TCRdb to 2019 to 2021). For context, the study as a whole: Collaborator samples came from the United States, Italy and Spain and covered acute and convalescent phases of COVID-19. The prospective study material was composed of cDNA or gDNA derived from T cells, B-cell-depleted T cells, or PBMCs. Deeply sampled blood TCRbeta repertoires from subjects exposed to, actively infected with, or recovered from COVID-19 were included in the dataset. A freely available public database, intended as a resource for researchers studying the immune response to SARS-CoV-2, is where the repertoires were released. The samples were drawn from two sources: the first 160 participants of the ongoing ImmuneRACE study, and approximately 1,300 subjects contributed by 6 global collaborators. The sample metadata nearly always contained a de-identified subject ID, COVID-19 status, age in years and sex. Where available, HLA class I and class II types were obtained from metadata supplied by the sample provider rather than from assay-based typing.

Worth noting for this clone: The antigen it binds to is not known. It has no much larger one-base neighbor in the sample; base qualities were not kept.

TCRbeta CDR3 regions were amplified from genomic DNA using the immunoSEQ Assay, a bias-controlled multiplex PCR. Processing in the source paper ran as follows. The number of nucleated cells in each sample was estimated by amplification of reference gene primers within the assay. To quantify the absolute abundance of each unique TCRbeta CDR3 rearrangement, sequence reads were collapsed and filtered. For each sample, productive Simpson clonality was calculated by taking the square root of Simpson's diversity index across productive rearrangements. Entries here come from immuneACCESS through TCRdb and include only in-frame sequences with V and J called. Some clones fail to appear in such tables; in the studies checked, an unresolved V gene covers under half of the shortfall, and the cause of the remainder is unknown. The D gene and trimming were derived from the DNA, and the V and J assignments and clone size from that table. For this sample there are approximately 100,000 clones; roughly 82% appear just once. The ten most abundant clones make up 4% to 6% of the sample.

General conclusions and limits of the study: How much clinical and demographic metadata was included differed by source and by participant, and the metadata was provided uncurated.

Collaborating institutions collected whole blood in K2EDTA tubes following their own protocols. Collaborator samples were shipped for TCRbeta analysis as frozen whole blood, isolated PBMCs, or DNA extracted from either sample type. At the junction V is shortened by 4 bases and J by 2 bases; bases outside the gene matches: 6. Measured from the cysteine to the phenylalanine, the CDR3 is 16 residues long. Only the CDR3 portion is preserved as DNA: 48 bases, with reading frame beginning at the first base. CDR1 and CDR2 are drawn from the germline V gene (reference sequence): SEHNR, FQNEAQ. This TCR was sampled from a man aged 55 to 70 with acute or convalescent COVID-19. The sequenced material came from peripheral blood. The receptor chain draws on TRBV7-9 and TRBJ2-3; TRBD2 agrees with 10 junctional bases. The sequenced DNA is TGTGCCAGCAGCTCCCTACTAGCGGGGCCCACAGATACGCAGTATTTT. It is translated as CASSSLLAGPTDTQYF.